This paragraph covers one T cell receptor beta chain sequence. This record belongs to a study of blood T cell repertoires in COVID-19. Background on the study: Donors in the United States, Italy and Spain gave samples during acute or convalescent COVID-19.

Seattle-derived patients entered the study during active infection and were followed longitudinally. V shed 3 bases and J 1 base; nucleotides not matched to a gene: 10. The germline gives CDR1 SGHVS, CDR2 FNYEAQ. This CDR3 contains 17 residues. Some clones are missing from TCRdb's copy, which holds only in-frame ones; the method was immunoSEQ multiplex PCR. The sample shows some 170,000 clones, 81% of them seen only once. The sequence came from a middle-aged woman with COVID-19, enrolled during active disease. Sequenced input: peripheral blood. This chain connects TRBV7-6 to TRBJ2-3; 7 bases map to TRBD2. The CDR3: CASSLITGGAGTDTQYF. For the CDR3, the DNA is TGTGCCAGCAGCTTGATTACGGGAGGAGCGGGCACAGATACGCAGTATTTT.